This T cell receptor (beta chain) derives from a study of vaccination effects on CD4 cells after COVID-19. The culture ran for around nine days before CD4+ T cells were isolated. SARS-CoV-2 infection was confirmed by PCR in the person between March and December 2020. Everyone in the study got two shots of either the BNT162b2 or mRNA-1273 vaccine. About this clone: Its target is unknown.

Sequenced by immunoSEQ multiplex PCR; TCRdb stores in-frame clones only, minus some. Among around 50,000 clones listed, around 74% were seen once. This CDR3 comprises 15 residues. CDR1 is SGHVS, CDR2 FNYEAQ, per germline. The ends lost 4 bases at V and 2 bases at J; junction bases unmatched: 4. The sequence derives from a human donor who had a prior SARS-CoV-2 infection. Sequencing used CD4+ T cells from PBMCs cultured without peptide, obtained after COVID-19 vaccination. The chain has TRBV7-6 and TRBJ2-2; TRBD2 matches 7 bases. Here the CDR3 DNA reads TGTGCCAGCAGCTCGCGGGACTACAACACCGGGGAGCTGTTTTTT. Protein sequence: CASSSRDYNTGELFF.